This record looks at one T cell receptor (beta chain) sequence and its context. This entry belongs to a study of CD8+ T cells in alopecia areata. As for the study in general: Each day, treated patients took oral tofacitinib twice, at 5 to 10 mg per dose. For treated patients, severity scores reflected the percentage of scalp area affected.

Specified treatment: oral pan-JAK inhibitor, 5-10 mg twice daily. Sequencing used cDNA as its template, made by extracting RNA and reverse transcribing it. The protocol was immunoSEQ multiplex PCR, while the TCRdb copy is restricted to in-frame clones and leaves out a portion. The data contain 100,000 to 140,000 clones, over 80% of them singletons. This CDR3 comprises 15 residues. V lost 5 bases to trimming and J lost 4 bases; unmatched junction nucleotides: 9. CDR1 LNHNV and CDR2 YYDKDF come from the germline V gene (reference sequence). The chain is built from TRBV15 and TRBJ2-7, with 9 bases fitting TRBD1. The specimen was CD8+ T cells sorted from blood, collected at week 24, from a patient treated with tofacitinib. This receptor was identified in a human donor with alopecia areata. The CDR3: CATSRSRGQGYEQYF. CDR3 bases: TGTGCCACCAGCCGCTCTCGGGGACAGGGTTACGAGCAGTACTTC.